A selection of T cell receptor beta chains follows, all from one sample in a study of regulatory T cells in long-lasting Graves disease. TCRdb processed the multiplex PCR reads anew with MiXCR; each CDR3 protein has one entry. Among 350,000 to 500,000 distinct CDR3 sequences listed, 21% were seen once. The sequences come from peripheral blood mononuclear cells (PBMCs), collected when the disease was refractory, from a patient treated with antithyroid drugs. All receptors derive from a female donor with Graves disease. Each CDR3 is given without its conserved first and last residue. A D gene is named only where the DNA matches it firmly.

v_call	d_call	j_call	cdr3_aa
TRBV5-1	NA	TRBJ1-1	ASSLAEGRKTEAF
TRBV30	NA	TRBJ2-7	ALDQGGSRNEQY
TRBV9	NA	TRBJ2-5	ASSVAGAETQY
TRBV28	NA	TRBJ2-4	ASSLVDRKNIQY
TRBV10-3	TRBD2	TRBJ2-5	AIRNPGLAGAETQY
TRBV10-2	NA	TRBJ2-2	ASSVGAIGKGGTGELF
TRBV5-1	TRBD2	TRBJ2-3	ASSSAAGGRPDTQY
TRBV2	TRBD2	TRBJ2-3	ASSLAGRDADTQY
TRBV20-1	NA	TRBJ2-7	SGRGGSSSDEQY
TRBV20-1	TRBD2	TRBJ2-5	SARNLAGAETQY
TRBV20-1	TRBD1	TRBJ1-6	SARGDRSSYNSPLH
TRBV15	NA	TRBJ1-5	ATSGTGSRQPQH
TRBV28	TRBD1	TRBJ2-4	ASSSAGQGAVRNIQY
TRBV27	NA	TRBJ2-4	ASSQRQAEVDNIQY
TRBV6-1	NA	TRBJ1-5	ASSEILMTATNQPQH
TRBV19	NA	TRBJ1-2	ASSIGLAIQGYT
TRBV12-3/TRBV12-4	NA	TRBJ2-3	ASSRTVQGGTDTQY
TRBV12-3/TRBV12-4	NA	TRBJ2-3	ASSYSIGTTDTQY
TRBV7-9	NA	TRBJ1-4	ASSPSGRRLNEKLF
TRBV5-1	NA	TRBJ2-7	ASRTSSSVYEQY
TRBV12-3/TRBV12-4	TRBD2	TRBJ2-5	ASSLAQSGRETQY
TRBV28	NA	TRBJ1-4	ASSYSGTYEKLF
TRBV2	NA	TRBJ1-2	ASKLEDKANYGYT
TRBV7-2	NA	TRBJ2-7	ASSLGPYGGNEQY
TRBV20-1	NA	TRBJ2-7	SARQGRFEQY
TRBV27	NA	TRBJ1-1	ASSFGQRNTEAF
TRBV4-1	NA	TRBJ2-7	ASSQGDPYEQY
TRBV11-2	TRBD1	TRBJ2-2	ASSSPTGMNTGELF
TRBV27	NA	TRBJ1-1	ASTYINTEAF
TRBV28	NA	TRBJ1-4	ASSSKGGGNEKLF
TRBV14	TRBD2	TRBJ2-7	ASSQDLTSGSIEQY
TRBV5-1	NA	TRBJ2-7	ASSFLDSSYEQY
TRBV12-3/TRBV12-4	NA	TRBJ2-7	ASTTDRPYEQY
TRBV29-1	NA	TRBJ2-7	SVSHTRGSYEQY
TRBV20-1	NA	TRBJ2-6	SAREGSSGANVLT
TRBV9	TRBD1	TRBJ1-2	ASSPQGTGIDGYT
TRBV12-3/TRBV12-4	TRBD2	TRBJ2-3	ASSDSGHSTDTQY
TRBV19	NA	TRBJ2-5	ASSISWGAETQY
TRBV28	TRBD1	TRBJ2-7	ASSPPGQGGSEQY
TRBV6-5	TRBD2	TRBJ2-2	ASSFTLAGETNTGELF
TRBV12-3/TRBV12-4	NA	TRBJ2-7	ASSLDSGHGKPEQY
TRBV28	NA	TRBJ2-5	ASSRDPTRETQY